Shown below are 3 T cell receptor beta chains from a single sample sequenced in a study of cytomegalovirus exposure and HLA in healthy donors (dated by TCRdb to about 2017). Library preparation used the immunoSEQ multiplex PCR assay. For the multiplex PCR, a mixture combining 60 forward primers for TCR Vbeta segments and 13 reverse primers for TCR Jbeta segments was used. Imported from immuneACCESS, the table was reduced by TCRdb to in-frame sequences with V and J called. These copies leave out some clones; in studies compared against another copy, an unresolved V gene accounts for under half, and the cause of the remainder is not known. For this sample the table gives approximately 110,000 clones, of which 65% to 80% were detected only once. Of the sample, around 13% falls within the top ten clones. The sample taken for sequencing was PBMCs. These receptor sequences come from a woman in her thirties or forties in good health and CMV-seropositive.

The V call is TRBV5-4, the J call TRBJ1-1; possible D gene TRBD1, 6 bases. The CDR3 totals 15 residues. The germline gives CDR1 SGHNT, CDR2 YYREEE (reference sequence). V shed 4 bases and J shed 5 bases, with 18 bases lying between them. The DNA for the CDR3 is TGTGCCAGCAGCCAAAAAGGGGGTAGTAAGACTGAAGCTTTCTTT. Amino acids: CASSQKGGSKTEAFF.

This clone was seen a few times. The V call is TRBV30, the J call TRBJ2-7; 9 bases line up with TRBD2. V shed 2 bases and J 5 bases; nucleotides not matched to a gene: 16. CDR3 length: 17 residues. Germline-derived CDR1 and CDR2 are GTSNPN and SVGIG (reference sequence). The CDR3 sequence is CAWSPRGVTSGPHEQYF. The CDR3 bases are TGTGCCTGGAGTCCCCGAGGGGTCACTAGCGGGCCCCACGAGCAGTACTTC.

The chain is built from TRBV27 and TRBJ2-1, with TRBD1 matching 9 bases. Germline CDR1 MNHEY, CDR2 SMNVEV (reference sequence). There are 13 residues in the CDR3. The junction had 3 bases not matched to a gene; V was cut back by 9 bases and J by 3 bases. In DNA, the CDR3 is TGTGCCAGTTGGGACAGGGACTACAATGAGCAGTTCTTC. This translates into CASWDRDYNEQFF.